This T cell receptor (beta chain) is drawn from a study of T cells after posttransplantation cyclophosphamide. Study-level points and caveats: TRB clonality was highly associated with recipient CMV seropositivity and reactivation. Donor-recipient repertoire similarity was low at 1-2 months, rising over year one. TRB overlap between skin or GI tissue T cells and blood was limited.

This related bone marrow graft donor gave peripheral blood on the day of marrow donation. Of note for this clone: Its antigen is not known.

The V and J ends lost 1 base and 6 bases, in that order; junction bases with no gene match: 8. From germline, CDR1 is MNHNS and CDR2 SASEGT. The CDR3 extends over 16 amino acids. This table comes from immunoSEQ multiplex PCR, and its TCRdb copy is limited to in-frame clones, with some not included. The data show approximately 56,000 clones, under 95% seen once. The TCR was taken from a woman aged 25 to 45 in good health and a related stem cell transplant donor. Material: PBMCs. The chain combines TRBV6-1 with TRBJ2-7; 11 nucleotides match TRBD1. CDR3 nucleotide sequence: TGTGCCAGCAGTGAAGTGTTCGGACAGGGGGCGGGCGAGCAGTACTTC. This codes for CASSEVFGQGAGEQYF.